The entry below gives a single T cell receptor (beta chain) sequence along with its context. TCRdb's copy holds only in-frame clones and misses some; the assay was immunoSEQ multiplex PCR. The data show some 100,000 clones, with about 89% seen just once and around 9.6% held by the top ten. The data were taken from a study of T cell responses to AZD1222 COVID-19 vaccine. V was clipped by 3 bases and J by 1 base; unmatched bases: 5. Germline V gene data show CDR1 as SGHDT and CDR2 as YYEEEE. This CDR3 has 16 residues. This chain joins TRBV5-6 and TRBJ2-2; TRBD1 matches at 8 bases. Here the sequenced sample was peripheral blood, taken 28 days after the second AZD1222 dose. The source of this sequence is an adult who received the AZD1222 COVID-19 vaccine. In DNA form, the CDR3 reads TGTGCCAGCAGCTACTTCGGGACAGGGAACACCGGGGAGCTGTTTTTT. It encodes CASSYFGTGNTGELFF.